This TCR beta chain was captured in a study of tumor-infiltrating lymphocytes in oesophageal squamous cell carcinoma. The CDR3 covers 13 residues. V dropped 5 bases and J dropped 13; count of bases not matched to a gene: 10. From germline, CDR1 is MNHNS and CDR2 SASEGT. TCRdb reprocessed the PCR reads via MiXCR and lists one record per CDR3 protein. The sample shows some 15,000 distinct CDR3 sequences, more than 55% of them seen only once. This sequence joins TRBV6-1 and TRBJ2-4; 8 bases are shared with TRBD2. Input material: esophageal tumor tissue. This clonotype was sampled from a female donor with esophageal squamous cell carcinoma. CDR3 sequence reads: CASSSTGGSSQYF. The CDR3 coding sequence is TGTGCCAGCAGTTCGACGGGAGGGAGTTCGCAGTACTTC.